This T cell receptor beta chain is drawn from a study of shared clonotypes between healthy human individuals. Broader study findings: The small donor group covered limited genetic and exposure diversity. Relative to clonotypes present in all four donors, those not shared had lower generation probabilities.

Germline V CDR1 and CDR2: SGHAT, FQNNGV. The CDR3 is 14 residues long. The V end was cut by 3 bases, the J end by 7 bases, with 15 bases between. The input for sorted-subset replicate PCRs was about 200 ng DNA, around 30,000 T cell genomes. The repertoire was sequenced with immunoSEQ multiplex PCR; TCRdb's copy has only in-frame clones and lacks some. Of around 700,000 clones detected, about 91% appear once; the ten largest clones hold approximately 24%. A remark on this clone: Its antigen remains unknown.

Naive CD8 populations comprised CD45RO-negative cells positively selected for CCR7, excluding terminally differentiated effector memory CD45RA+ cells. Those who donated, Caucasian adults without exception, all lived in Nashville, Tennessee. The sequencing input was naive CD8+ T cells sorted from blood. The clonotype was recovered from a man under 40 in good health. This chain links TRBV11-2 with TRBJ1-1; TRBD1 is a possible D gene (6 bases). The CDR3 spells CASSFDQGYFEAFF. CDR3 coding DNA: TGTGCCAGCAGCTTCGACCAGGGGTACTTTGAAGCTTTCTTT. Complete variable domain (other parts from reference TRBV11-2 and TRBJ1-1): EAGVAQSPRYKIIEKRQSVAFWCNPISGHATLYWYQQILGQGPKLLIQFQNNGVVDDSQLPKDRFSAERLKGVDSTLKIQPAKLEDSAVYLCASSFDQGYFEAFFGQGTRLTVV.